This TCR beta chain was sequenced for a study of regulatory and conventional T cells in RAG deficiency. Overall study findings and caveats: Treg unique TCR beta sequences were approximately 96-fold fewer in Omenn syndrome and CID/AS patients than controls. Shannon entropy fell and Simpson indices rose in RAG-deficient patients. Omenn patients showed >85% Treg-Tconv overlap and shorter CDR3 lengths.

With 9 bases clipped from V and 7 bases from J, the junction kept 15 bases outside the gene matches. This CDR3 region has 14 residues. In germline, CDR1 is MNHNS, CDR2 SASEGT. Blood CD4+ CD25-high CD127-low regulatory T cells supplied the genomic DNA template. Here immunoSEQ multiplex PCR was the method, and the copy in TCRdb shows in-frame clones only, minus some. The table has 6,000 to 8,000 clones, about 90% seen once. Comment on this clone: The antigen is not known.

The same data also contributed to another study, on regulatory T cells. Per that study: Amplification used 52 TRBV primers and 13 TRBJ primers. Skewed V and J usage and few unique V-J pairs marked patient repertoires, most in Tregs.

Sequences were obtained from CD127- CD25+ CD4+ Tregs sorted from blood. J is TRBJ2-7 and V is TRBV6-1; 7 bases align to TRBD1. The TCR sequence derives from a human donor in good health. The CDR3 DNA reads as TGTGCCAGTATCCCCGGGACAGCCTACTGGGAGCAGTACTTC. Translation: CASIPGTAYWEQYF.